This passage covers 29 T cell receptor beta chains from one sample sequenced in a study of blood T cell repertoires in COVID-19. Assay: immunoSEQ multiplex PCR; the TCRdb copy retains only in-frame clones and omits some. The sample yields 60,000 or so clones, 65% to 85% seen once. The specimen was peripheral blood. The receptors derive from a woman between 50 and 59 years old with active or convalescent COVID-19.

As to this clone: One junction end disagrees with the germline gene, perhaps due to a read error. J is TRBJ1-1 and V is TRBV7-7, with TRBD1 identical over 9 bases. Germline V gene lookup returns CDR1 SSHAT and CDR2 FNYEAQ (reference sequence). This CDR3 is built from 14 residues. CDR3 sequence reads: CASSPWTGDDEAFF. Here the CDR3 DNA reads TGTGCTAGCAGCCCCTGGACAGGGGATGATGAAGCTTTCTTT.

This chain links TRBV7-8 with TRBJ2-7; 10 bases are shared with TRBD2. Looked up from germline, CDR1 is SGHVS and CDR2 is FQNEAQ. J gave up 2 bases and V 4 bases, and 5 bases lay outside the gene matches. The CDR3 sequence is 15 residues long. The CDR3 protein is CASSYWTSGTYEQYF. CDR3 nucleotides: TGTGCCAGCAGCTATTGGACTAGCGGAACCTACGAGCAGTACTTC.

The chain carries TRBV4-2 and TRBJ1-2; 12 nucleotides agree with TRBD1. CDR1 LGHNA and CDR2 YNFKEQ come from the germline V gene. The CDR3 sequence is 17 residues long. V lost 1 base to trimming and J lost 5 bases; unmatched junction nucleotides: 8. This chain's CDR3 is CASSQGGGTGGVYGYTF. CDR3 coding DNA: TGTGCCAGCAGCCAAGGAGGCGGGACAGGGGGCGTGTATGGCTACACCTTC.

This clone was observed many times. The rearrangement links TRBV5-8 to TRBJ2-2; 7 bases align to TRBD2. The CDR3 runs to 14 residues. The germline CDR1 and CDR2 sequences are SGHTS and YDEGEE. V was pared by 4 bases and J by 6 bases, with 6 bases of the junction left unmatched. CDR3 sequence (DNA): TGTGCCAGCAGCAACCGGGACTACGCCGGGGAGCTGTTTTTT. It yields the protein CASSNRDYAGELFF.

The chain employs TRBV10-3 and TRBJ2-2, with a weak D call TRBD1 (6 bases). This CDR3 comprises 15 residues. Trimming removed 11 bases from V and 2 bases from J, with 18 bases in between. In germline, CDR1 is ENHRY, CDR2 SYGVKD. CDR3 DNA sequence: TGTGCCTCCTCAACCAGGACAGATAACACCGGGGAGCTGTTTTTT. This encodes CASSTRTDNTGELFF.

In its sample, this clone ranks as medium-sized. The V gene is TRBV5-1, the J gene TRBJ2-2, with a tentative D call TRBD2 (5 bases). V was clipped by 5 bases and J by 7 bases, with 15 bases between them. The CDR3 runs 14 residues. The V gene's germline CDR1 is SGHRS and CDR2 YFSETQ. CDR3 sequence: CASSLGLAVGELFF. The DNA of the CDR3 is TGCGCCAGCAGTTTAGGGCTAGCTGTCGGGGAGCTGTTTTTT.

With respect to this clone: This may be a read error, as it is one base from a much larger clone. The rearrangement links TRBV6-6 to TRBJ1-4; TRBD1 agrees at 7 bases. Losses at the gene ends were 4 bases for V and 5 bases for J; bases not matched to a gene: 7. This CDR3 contains 15 residues. Germline CDR1 reads MNHNY; CDR2 reads SVGAGI (reference sequence). The CDR3 coding sequence is TGTGCCAGCAGTTCCCCAGGGACAGAAAATGAAAAACTGTTTTTT. Amino acids: CASSSPGTENEKLFF.

The V and J genes are TRBV12-3 or TRBV12-4 and TRBJ1-2; D remains ambiguous. Trimming took 7 bases from V and 3 from J, leaving 12 bases between them. The CDR3 totals 13 residues. The CDR3 spells CASTPNRDYGYTF. In DNA, the CDR3 is TGTGCCAGCACCCCAAACAGAGACTATGGCTACACCTTC.

The chain links TRBV24-1 to TRBJ1-2; 9 positions agree with TRBD1. This CDR3 spans 14 amino acids. V dropped 3 bases and J dropped 7; count of bases not matched to a gene: 5. Germline V lookup: CDR1 KGHDR, CDR2 SFDVKD. Written as DNA, the CDR3 is TGTGCCACCAGTGATGACGTGACAGGGGGTGGCTACACCTTC. Residues: CATSDDVTGGGYTF.

The chain uses TRBV10-3 and TRBJ1-4, with unresolved D. Germline CDR1 is ENHRY and CDR2 is SYGVKD. This CDR3 is 12 amino acids long. The V end lost 0 bases, the J end lost 8 bases, and 4 bases lay between the germline ends. The CDR3 bases are TGTGCCATCAGTGAGTCCCAGGAAAAACTGTTTTTT. Its protein is CAISESQEKLFF.

This rearrangement joins TRBV24-1 to TRBJ1-1; the match to TRBD1 covers 11 bases. The CDR3 length is 14 residues. Germline CDR1 KGHDR, CDR2 SFDVKD. The ends lost 4 bases at V and 10 bases at J; junction bases unmatched: 7. DNA for the CDR3: TGTGCCACCAGTGACGCTAGGACAGGGGGCAGAGCTTTCTTT. Amino acid sequence: CATSDARTGGRAFF.

Points on this clone: The same CDR3 also results from other DNA sequences found in this sample. The chain combines TRBV27 with TRBJ1-6; D not resolved. The germline V and J ends were trimmed by 3 bases and 0 bases, with 6 bases remaining between them. Germline values: CDR1 MNHEY, CDR2 SMNVEV (reference sequence). The CDR3 length is 15 residues. The chain's CDR3 is CASSFRSSYNSPLHF. The CDR3 DNA reads as TGTGCCAGCAGTTTCAGAAGCTCCTATAATTCACCCCTCCACTTT.

This clone counts as medium-sized. The chain employs TRBV6-2 or TRBV6-3 and TRBJ1-3; unclear D gene. V was cut by 2 bases and J by 4 bases, with 15 bases left in between. The V gene's germline CDR1 is MNHEY and CDR2 SVGEGT. CDR3 length: 16 amino acids. Written as DNA, the CDR3 is TGTGCCAGCAGTTACCTTGACACCGGCTCAGGAAACACCATATATTTT. It specifies CASSYLDTGSGNTIYF.

This rearrangement joins TRBV7-7 to TRBJ2-5; D is perhaps TRBD1 (5 bases). Germline V lookup: CDR1 SSHAT, CDR2 FNYEAQ (reference sequence). CDR3 length: 12 amino acids. The CDR3 is CATKGESETQYF. CDR3 DNA sequence: TGTGCTACCAAAGGGGAATCGGAGACCCAGTACTTC.

J is TRBJ2-3 and V is TRBV4-2, with 7 bases that match TRBD2. The ends lost 2 bases at V and 0 bases at J; junction bases unmatched: 2. Germline V gene sequence: CDR1 LGHNA, CDR2 YNFKEQ. The CDR3 contains 15 residues. The CDR3 spells CASSQPSGSTDTQYF. CDR3 nucleotide sequence: TGTGCCAGCAGCCAACCTAGCGGCAGCACAGATACGCAGTATTTT.

J is TRBJ1-1 and V is TRBV24-1, with 7 positions matching TRBD1. The CDR3 runs to 14 residues. Looked up from germline, CDR1 is KGHDR and CDR2 is SFDVKD. Trimming at V came to 6 bases and at J to 0 bases, leaving 3 bases not matched to a gene. CDR3 DNA: TGTGCCACCAGTTCCGGGACAGTGAACACTGAAGCTTTCTTT. Amino acid sequence: CATSSGTVNTEAFF.

J is TRBJ1-6 and V is TRBV18; D might be TRBD1 (6 bases). CDR1 is KGHSH, CDR2 LQKENI, per germline. The CDR3 runs 13 residues. V gave up 3 bases and J gave up 6 bases, with 6 bases separating them. CDR3 sequence: CASSPDSNSPLHF. The CDR3 DNA sequence: TGTGCCAGCTCACCGGACAGTAATTCACCCCTCCACTTT.

The rearrangement uses TRBV9 and TRBJ2-1, with 7 bases that match TRBD2. Unmatched junction bases numbered 8, after V lost 0 bases and J lost 8 bases. CDR3 size: 15 residues. Germline values: CDR1 SGDLS, CDR2 YYNGEE. The CDR3 sequence is CASSVGTRGNYEQFF. CDR3 coding DNA: TGTGCCAGCAGCGTAGGGACTAGGGGTAACTATGAGCAGTTCTTC.

V and J are TRBV7-9 and TRBJ1-2; TRBD1 matches at 8 bases. The germline V gene has CDR1 SEHNR and CDR2 FQNEAQ (reference sequence). With 2 bases clipped from V and 1 base from J, the junction kept 3 bases outside the gene matches. The CDR3 covers 15 residues. The CDR3 bases are TGTGCCAGCAGCTTAAAGACAGGGGTTAACTATGGCTACACCTTC. Translated, it gives CASSLKTGVNYGYTF.

This clone has more than one count but fewer than ten. J is TRBJ1-2 and V is TRBV6-5; 10 positions agree with TRBD1. V shed 6 bases and J 8 bases; nucleotides not matched to a gene: 9. The germline V gene encodes CDR1 MNHEY and CDR2 SVGAGI. CDR3 length: 14 amino acids. The CDR3 reads CASRPGTGVLGYTF. DNA for the CDR3: TGTGCCAGCAGACCGGGGACAGGGGTTTTAGGCTACACCTTC.

The chain has TRBV2 and TRBJ1-5; TRBD1 agrees at 9 bases. From germline, CDR1 is SNHLY and CDR2 FYNNEI. The CDR3 consists of 16 residues. Trimming cost V 6 bases and J 0 bases; bases outside gene matches: 6. The CDR3 region has the DNA TGTGCCAGCAGGACCGGGACAGGGCTTAGCAATCAGCCCCAGCATTTT. Translating it yields CASRTGTGLSNQPQHF.

This chain joins TRBV4-1 and TRBJ1-6; no definite D call. V lost 3 bases and J lost 4, with 13 bases in between. This CDR3 contains 16 residues. The germline V gene has CDR1 MGHRA and CDR2 YSYEKL. The CDR3 sequence: CASSHIGRQYNSPLHF. CDR3 coding DNA: TGCGCCAGCAGCCATATCGGGAGGCAGTATAATTCACCCCTCCACTTT.

This sequence joins TRBV7-9 and TRBJ1-6; D gene ambiguous. Germline-derived CDR1 and CDR2 are SEHNR and FQNEAQ (reference sequence). The CDR3 runs to 14 residues. V was pared by 2 bases and J by 8 bases, with 10 bases between. The CDR3 reads CASSLRAADSPLHF. In nucleotides, the CDR3 is TGTGCCAGCAGCTTAAGGGCAGCGGATTCACCCCTCCACTTT.

The genes are TRBV7-6 and TRBJ1-4; D is possibly TRBD1 (5 bases). The V and J ends lost 3 bases and 10 bases respectively, with 24 bases between them. Germline V CDR1 and CDR2: SGHVS, FNYEAQ. The CDR3 is 17 amino acids. The CDR3 sequence: CASSLSSSRLRGGKLFF. The CDR3 region has the DNA TGTGCCAGCAGCTTGTCCTCTTCGCGGCTTCGGGGGGGAAAACTGTTTTTT.

V is TRBV19 and J is TRBJ2-1; 7 bases map to TRBD2. This CDR3 has 15 residues. V shed 5 bases and J 9 bases; nucleotides not matched to a gene: 13. Germline-derived CDR1 and CDR2 are LNHDA and SQIVND (reference sequence). For the CDR3, the DNA is TGTGCCAGTAGTTGGGGACTATCTGTGGGGAGTGAGCAGTTCTTC. It encodes CASSWGLSVGSEQFF.

The chain couples TRBV3-1 (or the pseudogene TRBV3-2) to TRBJ2-7; possible D gene TRBD1, 6 bases. V was clipped by 8 bases and J by 3 bases, with 8 bases between them. This CDR3 has 11 amino acids. Germline values: CDR1 LGHDT, CDR2 YNNKEL (reference sequence). The CDR3 here is CASGQIYEQYF. The CDR3 DNA reads as TGTGCCAGCGGACAGATCTACGAGCAGTACTTC.

This chain links TRBV7-9 with TRBJ2-7; D gene unclear. The CDR3 runs to 14 residues. CDR1 and CDR2 (germline): SEHNR, FQNEAQ (reference sequence). V was cut by 3 bases and J by 3 bases, with 12 bases left in between. The DNA for the CDR3 is TGTGCCAGCAGCTTTATTGGGCCAGTCTACGAGCAGTACTTC. It is translated as CASSFIGPVYEQYF.

The chain has TRBV6-5 and TRBJ2-3; a possible D gene is TRBD2 (5 bases). Trimming removed 6 bases from V and 6 bases from J, with 10 bases in between. The CDR3 is made up of 12 amino acids. Germline V gives CDR1 MNHEY, CDR2 SVGAGI. The CDR3 region has the DNA TGTGCCAGCAGCCGACTAACCGATACGCAGTATTTT. Amino acid sequence: CASSRLTDTQYF.

V and J are TRBV7-3 and TRBJ2-1, with TRBD2 identical over 12 bases. The CDR3 has 15 amino acids. Losses at the gene ends were 5 bases for V and 9 bases for J; bases not matched to a gene: 8. Germline V CDR1 and CDR2: SGHTA, FQGTGA. CDR3 region: CASSPALAGGGEQFF. In nucleotides, the CDR3 is TGTGCCAGCAGCCCCGCTCTAGCGGGAGGGGGTGAGCAGTTCTTC.